Below are 26 T cell receptor beta chains sequenced from a single sample in a study of identical twins. TCRdb re-analysed the 5' RACE reads in MiXCR, keeping a single row per CDR3 protein. The table lists approximately 630,000 distinct CDR3 sequences, 7.1% of them singletons, with around 1.6% in the top ten. The same data also contributed to another study, on yellow fever vaccine responses in identical twins.

Material: PBMCs. All receptors derive from a woman aged 18-29 years in good health.

This clonotype was counted a few times. The CDR3 protein is CSASSQVGQPQHF. DNA for the CDR3: TGCAGTGCTAGTAGCCAGGTTGGTCAGCCCCAGCATTTT. The chain has TRBV20-1 and TRBJ1-5; D gene ambiguous. Germline CDR1 reads DFQATT; CDR2 reads SNEGSKA (reference sequence). Deletions cut 3 bases from V and 6 bases from J, with 12 bases between. This CDR3 is 13 amino acids long.

This clonotype has a handful of counts. The chain carries TRBV10-3 and TRBJ1-5; 11 nucleotides agree with TRBD1. This CDR3 is built from 16 residues. Germline V gene sequence: CDR1 ENHRY, CDR2 SYGVKD. V trimming: 0 bases; J trimming: 5 bases; junction bases outside the gene matches: 3. The CDR3 region is CAISESGQGGYQPQHF. In DNA, the CDR3 is TGTGCCATCAGTGAGTCGGGACAGGGGGGCTATCAGCCCCAGCATTTT.

The sample holds a few counts of this clonotype. The chain links TRBV7-2 to TRBJ2-7, with D unresolved. Germline V gene data show CDR1 as SGHTA and CDR2 as FQGNSA. Trimming took off 1 base at V and 2 bases at J, with 12 bases between the two ends. This CDR3 region has 15 residues. The CDR3 DNA sequence: TGTGCCAGCAGCTTAGTGTGGCAGGCCACCTACGAGCAGTACTTC. Residues: CASSLVWQATYEQYF.

The chain employs TRBV10-3 and TRBJ1-2; 9 nucleotides line up with TRBD1. The CDR3 is 14 residues long. The germline gives CDR1 ENHRY, CDR2 SYGVKD. The J segment lost 8 bases and the V segment lost 3 bases, leaving 7 bases of the junction unmatched. The CDR3 loop reads CAISDVQGALGYTF. The CDR3 nucleotides read TGTGCCATCAGTGATGTACAGGGGGCGCTAGGCTACACCTTC.

This sequence joins TRBV5-6 and TRBJ2-2; 9 bases are shared with TRBD2. This CDR3 is built from 16 residues. The junction had 4 bases not matched to a gene; V was cut back by 2 bases and J by 2 bases. Per the germline V gene, CDR1 is SGHDT and CDR2 is YYEEEE. The CDR3 protein is CASSFATSGNTGELFF. The CDR3 bases are TGTGCCAGCAGCTTTGCGACTAGCGGTAACACCGGGGAGCTGTTTTTT.

The chain employs TRBV7-3 and TRBJ2-5; 12 positions agree with TRBD2. V dropped 0 bases and J dropped 1; count of bases not matched to a gene: 6. The CDR3 totals 18 residues. CDR1 SGHTA and CDR2 FQGTGA come from the germline V gene. As DNA, the CDR3 is TGTGCCAGCAGCTTAACCCCTAGCGGGAGGGGAGGCCAAGAGACCCAGTACTTC. Translating gives CASSLTPSGRGGQETQYF.

The chain couples TRBV10-3 to TRBJ2-5; D is possibly TRBD1 or TRBD2 (5 bases each). CDR1 is ENHRY, CDR2 SYGVKD, per germline. With 0 bases removed from V and 9 bases from J, the gap between germline ends came to 23 bases. The CDR3 is 17 residues long. For the CDR3, the DNA is TGTGCCATCAGTGAGTCCCCCCCGGGACCCAAGGTCTCGGCCCAGTACTTC. This encodes CAISESPPGPKVSAQYF.

At least ten counts were recorded for this clonotype. The genes are TRBV6-1 and TRBJ1-5; D gene unclear. The CDR3 spans 13 residues. The germline gives CDR1 MNHNS, CDR2 SASEGT. Trimming took off 2 bases at V and 9 bases at J, with 11 bases between the two ends. CDR3: CASSETGLAPQHF. CDR3 DNA sequence: TGTGCCAGCAGTGAAACCGGCCTGGCGCCCCAGCATTTT.

This clonotype was detected only a few times. This rearrangement joins TRBV28 to TRBJ2-7; D possibly matches TRBD1 or TRBD2 (5 bases each). CDR1 and CDR2 (germline): MDHEN, SYDVKM. V was shortened by 7 bases and J by 0 bases, with 16 bases between the two germline ends. This CDR3 spans 15 amino acids. The CDR3 sequence: CASTPLGESSYEQYF. The CDR3 nucleotides are TGTGCCAGCACCCCTTTGGGGGAGAGCTCCTACGAGCAGTACTTC.

The gene calls are TRBV19 and TRBJ2-1; 11 nucleotides line up with TRBD2. CDR3 size: 14 residues. CDR1 is LNHDA and CDR2 is SQIVND in the germline V gene (reference sequence). J was trimmed by 10 bases and V by 3 bases; bases with no gene match: 5. CDR3 sequence: CASSIPGLAAEQFF. The CDR3 DNA follows: TGTGCCAGTAGTATCCCGGGACTAGCGGCCGAGCAGTTCTTC.

This clonotype has at least ten counts. The genes are TRBV5-1 and TRBJ2-1; 13 bases are a match to TRBD2. V was clipped by 4 bases and J by 3 bases; unmatched bases: 7. This CDR3 contains 17 residues. Germline loops: CDR1 SGHRS, CDR2 YFSETQ. CDR3 protein: CASSLRLAGGGYNEQFF. CDR3 sequence (DNA): TGCGCCAGCAGCCTACGACTAGCGGGGGGAGGCTACAATGAGCAGTTCTTC.

This chain links TRBV21-1 with TRBJ2-7. TRBV21-1 is flagged as a pseudogene. The CDR3 is made up of 14 amino acids. CDR3 residues: CASSKGGHYNEQYF. CDR3 sequence (DNA): TGTGCCAGCAGCAAAGGGGGTCACTATAACGAGCAGTACTTC.

J is TRBJ2-1 and V is TRBV29-1; D is uncertain. V was clipped by 6 bases and J by 4 bases, with 10 bases between them. The germline gives CDR1 SQVTM, CDR2 ANQGSEA. CDR3 length equals 12 residues. The CDR3 nucleotides read TGCAGCGTCTCGGACGCTTACAATGAGCAGTTCTTC. Encoded protein: CSVSDAYNEQFF.

This clonotype was found many times. This chain links TRBV7-9 with TRBJ2-5; perhaps TRBD2 as D (6 bases). In germline, CDR1 is SEHNR, CDR2 FQNEAQ (reference sequence). This CDR3 spans 15 amino acids. V was trimmed by 1 base and J by 1 base, leaving 10 bases between them. The CDR3, as DNA: TGTGCCAGCAGCTTAGGGGCGGGGTTCCAAGAGACCCAGTACTTC. It yields the protein CASSLGAGFQETQYF.

V gene TRBV28 combines with J gene TRBJ2-1, with TRBD2 as a possible D gene (6 bases). The germline CDR1 and CDR2 sequences are MDHEN and SYDVKM. The CDR3 runs 16 residues. The V end was cut by 3 bases, the J end by 0 bases, with 12 bases between. CDR3 region: CASSFVGLGSYNEQFF. In nucleotides, the CDR3 is TGTGCCAGCAGTTTTGTGGGACTTGGCTCCTACAATGAGCAGTTCTTC.

There are a few counts of this clonotype. V and J are TRBV7-8 and TRBJ2-3; 11 nucleotides match TRBD2. The germline CDR1 and CDR2 sequences are SGHVS and FQNEAQ. V lost 7 bases, J lost 4 bases, and 7 bases stayed unmatched. CDR3 length: 15 amino acids. CDR3 amino acids: CASIPSGGRSDTQYF. As DNA, the CDR3 is TGTGCCAGCATCCCTAGCGGGGGGAGGTCAGATACGCAGTATTTT.

The V gene is TRBV29-1, the J gene TRBJ2-7; D may correspond to TRBD1 or TRBD2 (7 bases each). CDR1 is SQVTM, CDR2 ANQGSEA, per germline. The CDR3 length is 14 residues. Trimming left V 6 bases short and J 3 bases short, with 18 bases between. In DNA, the CDR3 is TGCAGCGTCCTCAAGGGGGGGGACAGCTACGAGCAGTACTTC. This gives the protein CSVLKGGDSYEQYF.

This clonotype occurred many times. The chain has TRBV7-9 and TRBJ1-6; a possible D gene is TRBD1 (5 bases). The CDR3 is 14 amino acids. Germline-derived CDR1 and CDR2 are SEHNR and FQNEAQ (reference sequence). The germline V and J ends were trimmed by 1 base and 8 bases, with 9 bases remaining between them. The CDR3 sequence is CASSLEGRDSPLHF. The DNA for the CDR3 is TGTGCCAGCAGCTTAGAGGGGAGAGATTCACCCCTCCACTTT.

This clonotype came up a few times. The chain is built from TRBV14 and TRBJ1-2; TRBD1 aligns across 7 bases. The germline V gene encodes CDR1 SGHDN and CDR2 FVKESK. The V segment lost 1 base and the J segment 0 bases; nucleotides outside the gene matches: 8. The CDR3 loop spans 17 amino acids. The CDR3 coding sequence is TGTGCCAGCAGCCAAGTACTCAACAGGGGAGCTAACTATGGCTACACCTTC. Protein sequence: CASSQVLNRGANYGYTF.

This chain links TRBV3-1 with TRBJ1-2; no clear D gene. This CDR3 is 15 amino acids long. V shed 2 bases and J shed 0 bases, with 10 bases lying between them. Germline V gene lookup returns CDR1 LGHDT and CDR2 YNNKEL (reference sequence). In nucleotides, the CDR3 is TGTGCCAGCAGCCAACGGACGGAGTCTAACTATGGCTACACCTTC. The encoded protein is CASSQRTESNYGYTF.

The CDR3 DNA reads TGTGCCAGTAGTATAGCAGGGGCATCCTACTACGAGCAGTACTTC. This codes for CASSIAGASYYEQYF. This rearrangement joins TRBV19 to TRBJ2-7, with D possibly TRBD1 on 6 matching bases. V lost 1 base and J lost 3, with 13 bases in between. This CDR3 region has 15 residues. CDR1 is LNHDA and CDR2 is SQIVND in the germline V gene (reference sequence). The full variable domain, in which reference TRBV19 and TRBJ2-7 provide the parts outside the CDR3, is DGGITQSPKYLFRKEGQNVTLSCEQNLNHDAMYWYRQDPGQGLRLIYYSQIVNDFQKGDIAEGYSVSREKKESFPLTVTSAQKNPTAFYLCASSIAGASYYEQYFGPGTRLTVT.

This chain connects TRBV12-3 or TRBV12-4 to TRBJ1-1; D unclear. CDR3 length: 13 amino acids. Deletions cut 7 bases from V and 0 bases from J, with 9 bases between. The CDR3 region is CASTRAMNTEAFF. CDR3 nucleotide sequence: TGTGCCAGCACTCGAGCAATGAACACTGAAGCTTTCTTT.

This clonotype occurred many times. This sequence joins TRBV12-3 or TRBV12-4 and TRBJ1-1; D not resolved. This CDR3 has 13 amino acids. V was trimmed by 1 base and J by 7 bases, leaving 10 bases between them. The CDR3 spells CASSLVGAYEAFF. In DNA, the CDR3 is TGTGCCAGCAGTTTAGTCGGCGCCTATGAAGCTTTCTTT.

Only a few counts were recorded for this clonotype. The gene calls are TRBV20-1 and TRBJ2-2; tentatively, D is TRBD2 (6 bases). The germline V and J ends were trimmed by 2 bases and 0 bases, with 10 bases remaining between them. CDR3 length: 15 residues. Germline CDR1 is DFQATT and CDR2 is SNEGSKA (reference sequence). The CDR3 nucleotides read TGCAGTGCTAGAATCCTAGCGTCGAACACCGGGGAGCTGTTTTTT. Its protein is CSARILASNTGELFF.

This clonotype was observed at least ten times. This chain links TRBV7-9 with TRBJ2-3, with D perhaps TRBD1 (5 bases). The germline V and J ends were trimmed by 4 bases and 6 bases, with 20 bases remaining between them. The CDR3 loop spans 16 amino acids. The germline V gene has CDR1 SEHNR and CDR2 FQNEAQ (reference sequence). CDR3 amino acids: CASSSAGQTGADTQYF. The DNA for the CDR3 is TGTGCCAGCAGCTCCGCTGGGCAAACAGGCGCTGATACGCAGTATTTT. Together with reference TRBV7-9 and TRBJ2-3, the CDR3 gives the full variable domain: DTGVSQNPRHKITKRGQNVTFRCDPISEHNRLYWYRQTLGQGPEFLTYFQNEAQLEKSRLLSDRFSAERPKGSFSTLEIQRTEQGDSAMYLCASSSAGQTGADTQYFGPGTRLTVL.

J is TRBJ2-7 and V is TRBV10-3, with 8 bases lining up with TRBD1. Trimming took 10 bases from V and 2 from J; bases not matched to a gene: 7. This CDR3 contains 13 residues. CDR1 is ENHRY, CDR2 SYGVKD, per germline. CDR3 DNA sequence: TGTGCCACCCGACAGGGGCCCACCTACGAGCAGTACGTC. Translated: CATRQGPTYEQYV.